The rows below give T cell receptor beta chains drawn from one sample of a study of shared clonotypes between healthy human individuals. Produced via immunoSEQ multiplex PCR; TCRdb's table is partial and in-frame only. The sample includes about 2 million clones, about 95% seen only once; the top ten take 0.9% to 1.4%. Sequencing was done on a sample of naive CD8+ T cells sorted from blood. These TCRs come from a man between 18 and 35 years old in good health. CDR3s leave out the opening cysteine and the closing phenylalanine or tryptophan.

>TRBV7-9|TRBJ2-3
AGAESTDTQY
>TRBV28|TRBJ2-7
ASSLWGNPYEQY
>TRBV12-5|TRBJ2-1
ASGQGQGMDEQF
>TRBV27|TRBJ2-3
ASSWLGVEGTDTQY
>TRBV7-9|TRBJ1-4
ASSLGEGTGLEKLF
>TRBV2|TRBJ1-1
ASNRGPGTEAF
>TRBV15|TRBJ2-1
ATSRAGNYNEQF
>TRBV6-1|TRBJ2-1
ASSDPLAGGYNEQF
>TRBV30|TRBJ2-7
AWKVMASSYEQY
>TRBV27|TRBJ2-7
ASSWSRGSPYEQY
>TRBV28|TRBJ1-4
ASRLGPGVTNEKLF
>TRBV7-6|TRBJ2-1
ASSLADGGLHNEQF
>TRBV29-1|TRBJ2-7
SVVSDCEQY
>TRBV11-3|TRBJ2-1
TSSSEVWGVSYNEQF
>TRBV9|TRBJ2-3
ASSVVGLPVSTDTQY
>TRBV25-1|TRBJ1-2
ASSEVGGLFYGYT
>TRBV6-5|TRBJ1-2
ASSPGTAGYGYT
>TRBV25-1|TRBJ1-2
ASSPTGEYGYT
>TRBV27|TRBJ1-2
ASSLSPVNYGYT
>TRBV10-3|TRBJ2-5
AISESLTSLVETQY
>TRBV5-1|TRBJ1-1
ASSVGQGAYTEAF
>TRBV2|TRBJ2-3
ASSAPDTQY
>TRBV4-1|TRBJ2-5
ASSQDERGEEETQY
>TRBV4-1|TRBJ1-4
ASSQDEGFGGLF
>TRBV6-5|TRBJ2-7
ASSYSSESYEQY
>TRBV28|TRBJ2-7
ASSSPGFEQY
>TRBV5-4|TRBJ2-7
ASSLVPTYEQY
>TRBV13|TRBJ2-3
ASSLGGTPSTDTQY
>TRBV20-1|TRBJ2-3
SAREIDTQY
>TRBV6-5|TRBJ2-1
ASSYSASGSLYEQF
>TRBV10-2|TRBJ1-1
ASSEGQGIYTEAF
>TRBV4-3|TRBJ1-2
ASRPGERNYGYT
>TRBV12-5|TRBJ1-2
ASGLVGQGVGYT
>TRBV10-3|TRBJ2-1
AISESADSSYNEQF
>TRBV2|TRBJ2-5
ASLPKRGVEQETQY
>TRBV5-6|TRBJ2-7
ASSLGSGNYEQY
>TRBV7-6|TRBJ2-2
ASSLGLGPAGELF
>TRBV7-9|TRBJ1-2
ASSLPGVQGYT
>TRBV5-1|TRBJ2-7
ASRLEGTGKLRFYEQY
>TRBV6-1|TRBJ1-2
ASSESTVGNYGYT
>TRBV15|TRBJ1-1
ATSREGFLNTEAF